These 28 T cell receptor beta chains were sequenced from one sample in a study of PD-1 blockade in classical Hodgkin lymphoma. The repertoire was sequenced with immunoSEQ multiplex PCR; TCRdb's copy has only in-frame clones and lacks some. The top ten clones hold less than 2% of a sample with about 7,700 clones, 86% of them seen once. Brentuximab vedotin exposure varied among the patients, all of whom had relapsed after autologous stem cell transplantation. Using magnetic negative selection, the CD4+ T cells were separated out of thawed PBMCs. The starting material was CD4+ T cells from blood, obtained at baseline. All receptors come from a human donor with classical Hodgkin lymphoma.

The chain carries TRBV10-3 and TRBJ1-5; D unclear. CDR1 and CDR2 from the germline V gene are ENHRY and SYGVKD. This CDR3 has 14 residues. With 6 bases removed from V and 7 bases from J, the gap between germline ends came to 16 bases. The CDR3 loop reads CAIRNDGDGQPQHF. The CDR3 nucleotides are TGTGCCATCAGAAATGACGGGGATGGGCAGCCCCAGCATTTT.

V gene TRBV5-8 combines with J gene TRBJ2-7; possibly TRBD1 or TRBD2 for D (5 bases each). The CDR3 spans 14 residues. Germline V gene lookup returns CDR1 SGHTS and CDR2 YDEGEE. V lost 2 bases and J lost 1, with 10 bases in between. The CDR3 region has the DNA TGTGCCAGCAGCTTCGGGGACGCATCCTACGAGCAGTACTTC. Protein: CASSFGDASYEQYF.

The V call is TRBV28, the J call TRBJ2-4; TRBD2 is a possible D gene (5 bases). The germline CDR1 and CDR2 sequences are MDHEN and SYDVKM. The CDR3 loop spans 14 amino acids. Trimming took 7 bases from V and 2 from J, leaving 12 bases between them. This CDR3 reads CASTRADSKNIQYF. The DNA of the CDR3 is TGTGCCAGCACTCGGGCGGACTCCAAAAACATTCAGTACTTC. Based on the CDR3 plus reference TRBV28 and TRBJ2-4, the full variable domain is DVKVTQSSRYLVKRTGEKVFLECVQDMDHENMFWYRQDPGLGLRLIYFSYDVKMKEKGDIPEGYSVSREKKERFSLILESASTNQTSMYLCASTRADSKNIQYFGAGTRLSVL.

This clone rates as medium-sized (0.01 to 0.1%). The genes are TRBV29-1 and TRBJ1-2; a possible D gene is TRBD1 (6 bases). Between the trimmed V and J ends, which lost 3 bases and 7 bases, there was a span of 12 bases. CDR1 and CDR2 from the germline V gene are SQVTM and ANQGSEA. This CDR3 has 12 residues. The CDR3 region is CSVDLGGIGYTF. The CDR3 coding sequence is TGCAGCGTTGATCTCGGGGGCATTGGCTACACCTTC.

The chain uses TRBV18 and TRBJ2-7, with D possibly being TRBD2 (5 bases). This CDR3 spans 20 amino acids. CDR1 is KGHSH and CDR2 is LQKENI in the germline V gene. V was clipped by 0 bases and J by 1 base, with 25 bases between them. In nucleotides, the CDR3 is TGTGCCAGCTCACCACCTGCAACTTCAGCGGATGGAGGATGGTCCTACGAGCAGTACTTC. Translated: CASSPPATSADGGWSYEQYF.

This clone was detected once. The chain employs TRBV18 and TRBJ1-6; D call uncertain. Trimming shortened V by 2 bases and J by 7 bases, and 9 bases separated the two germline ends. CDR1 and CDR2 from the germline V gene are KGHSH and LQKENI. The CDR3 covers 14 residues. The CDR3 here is CASSPRRENSPLHF. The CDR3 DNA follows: TGTGCCAGCTCACCAAGGCGGGAGAATTCACCCCTCCACTTT.

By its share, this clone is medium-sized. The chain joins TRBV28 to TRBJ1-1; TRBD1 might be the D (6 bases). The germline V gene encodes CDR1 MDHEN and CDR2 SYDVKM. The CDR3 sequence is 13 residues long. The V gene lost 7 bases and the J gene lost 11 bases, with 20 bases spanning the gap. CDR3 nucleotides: TGTGCCAGCACCACTTCGCTGGGGGCGGGGGCTTTCTTT. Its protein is CASTTSLGAGAFF. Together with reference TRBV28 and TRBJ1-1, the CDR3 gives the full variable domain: DVKVTQSSRYLVKRTGEKVFLECVQDMDHENMFWYRQDPGLGLRLIYFSYDVKMKEKGDIPEGYSVSREKKERFSLILESASTNQTSMYLCASTTSLGAGAFFGQGTRLTVV.

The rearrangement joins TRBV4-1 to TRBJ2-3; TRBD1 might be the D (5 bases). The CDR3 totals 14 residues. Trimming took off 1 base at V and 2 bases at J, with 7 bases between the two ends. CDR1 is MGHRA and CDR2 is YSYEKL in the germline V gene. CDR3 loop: CASSQGTHTDTQYF. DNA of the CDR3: TGCGCCAGCAGCCAAGGGACACACACAGATACGCAGTATTTT.

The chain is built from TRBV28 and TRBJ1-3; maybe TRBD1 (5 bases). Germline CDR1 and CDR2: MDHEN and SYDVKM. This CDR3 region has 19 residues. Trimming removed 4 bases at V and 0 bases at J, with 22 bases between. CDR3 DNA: TGTGCCAGCAGTTCCGCCTGGGGCTCAATCCTTCTCTCTGGAAACACCATATATTTT. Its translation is CASSSAWGSILLSGNTIYF.

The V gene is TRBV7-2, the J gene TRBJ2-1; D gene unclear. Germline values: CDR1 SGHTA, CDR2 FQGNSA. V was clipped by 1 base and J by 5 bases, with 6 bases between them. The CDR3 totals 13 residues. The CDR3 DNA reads TGTGCCAGCAGCTTAGACAGTGACAATGAGCAGTTCTTC. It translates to CASSLDSDNEQFF. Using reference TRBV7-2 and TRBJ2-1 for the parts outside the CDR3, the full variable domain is GAGVSQSPSNKVTEKGKDVELRCDPISGHTALYWYRQSLGQGLEFLIYFQGNSAPDKSGLPSDRFSAERTGGSVSTLTIQRTQQEDSAVYLCASSLDSDNEQFFGPGTRLTVL.

CDR3 in amino acids: CASSTRADSGANVLTF. The DNA for the CDR3 is TGTGCCAGCTCGACGAGGGCGGACTCTGGGGCCAACGTCCTGACTTTC. The chain links TRBV18 to TRBJ2-6, with D possibly TRBD2 on 5 matching bases. Trimming pared 6 bases from V and 0 bases from J, leaving 12 bases between. The CDR3 loop spans 16 amino acids. Per germline, CDR1 KGHSH and CDR2 LQKENI.

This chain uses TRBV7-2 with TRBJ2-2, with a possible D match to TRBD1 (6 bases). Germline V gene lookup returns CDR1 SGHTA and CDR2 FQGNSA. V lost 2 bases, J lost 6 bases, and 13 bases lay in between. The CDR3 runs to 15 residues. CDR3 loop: CASSLQGLEAGELFF. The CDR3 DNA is TGTGCCAGCAGCTTACAGGGGTTGGAAGCCGGGGAGCTGTTTTTT.

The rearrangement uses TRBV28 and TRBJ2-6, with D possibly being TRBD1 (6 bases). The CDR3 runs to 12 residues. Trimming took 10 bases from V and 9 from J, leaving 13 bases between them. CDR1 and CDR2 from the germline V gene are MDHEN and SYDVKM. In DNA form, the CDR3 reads TGTGCCACCAACAGGGTTGGCAACGTCCTGACTTTC. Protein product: CATNRVGNVLTF.

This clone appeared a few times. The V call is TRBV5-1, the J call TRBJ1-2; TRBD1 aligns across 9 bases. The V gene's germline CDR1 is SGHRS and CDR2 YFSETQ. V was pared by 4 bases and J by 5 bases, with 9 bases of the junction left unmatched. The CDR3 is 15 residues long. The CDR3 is CASSRMGQGQYGYTF. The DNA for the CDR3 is TGCGCCAGCAGCCGGATGGGACAGGGTCAGTATGGCTACACCTTC. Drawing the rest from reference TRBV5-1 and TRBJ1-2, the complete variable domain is KAGVTQTPRYLIKTRGQQVTLSCSPISGHRSVSWYQQTPGQGLQFLFEYFSETQRNKGNFPGRFSGRQFSNSRSEMNVSTLELGDSALYLCASSRMGQGQYGYTFGSGTRLTVV.

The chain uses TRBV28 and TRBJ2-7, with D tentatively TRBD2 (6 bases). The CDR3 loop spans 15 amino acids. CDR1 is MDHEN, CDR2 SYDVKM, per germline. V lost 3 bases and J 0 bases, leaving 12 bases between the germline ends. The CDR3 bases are TGTGCCAGCAGTTTGGGGACTGAGAGCTCCTACGAGCAGTACTTC. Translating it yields CASSLGTESSYEQYF.

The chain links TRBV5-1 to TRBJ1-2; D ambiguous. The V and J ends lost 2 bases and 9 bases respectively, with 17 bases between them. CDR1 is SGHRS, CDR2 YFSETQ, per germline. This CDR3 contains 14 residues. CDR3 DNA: TGCGCCAGCAGCTTTGGAGACAATCTCCAACGCTACACCTTC. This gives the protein CASSFGDNLQRYTF.

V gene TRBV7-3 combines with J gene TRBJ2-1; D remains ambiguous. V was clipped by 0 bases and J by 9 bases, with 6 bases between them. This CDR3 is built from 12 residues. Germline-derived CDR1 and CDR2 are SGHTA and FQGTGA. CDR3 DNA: TGTGCCAGCAGCTTAACGGGGTTTGAGCAGTTCTTC. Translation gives CASSLTGFEQFF.

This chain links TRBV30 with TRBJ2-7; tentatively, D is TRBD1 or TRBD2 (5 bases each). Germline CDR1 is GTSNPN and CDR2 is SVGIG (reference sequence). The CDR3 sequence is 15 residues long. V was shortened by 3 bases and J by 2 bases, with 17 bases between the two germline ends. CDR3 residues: CAWSDGAASAYEQYF. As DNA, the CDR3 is TGTGCCTGGAGCGACGGGGCGGCGTCCGCCTACGAGCAGTACTTC.

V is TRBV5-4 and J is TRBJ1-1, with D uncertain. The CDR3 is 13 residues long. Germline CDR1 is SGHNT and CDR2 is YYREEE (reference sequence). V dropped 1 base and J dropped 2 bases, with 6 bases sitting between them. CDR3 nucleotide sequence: TGTGCCAGCAGCTTGACCTCTAACACTGAAGCTTTCTTT. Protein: CASSLTSNTEAFF.

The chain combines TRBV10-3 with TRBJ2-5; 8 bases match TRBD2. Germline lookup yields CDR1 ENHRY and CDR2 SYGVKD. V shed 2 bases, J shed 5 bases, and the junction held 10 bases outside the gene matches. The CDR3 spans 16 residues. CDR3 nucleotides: TGTGCCATCAGTGAGAGGGCAACGGGAGGGGGTGAGACCCAGTACTTC. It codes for CAISERATGGGETQYF.

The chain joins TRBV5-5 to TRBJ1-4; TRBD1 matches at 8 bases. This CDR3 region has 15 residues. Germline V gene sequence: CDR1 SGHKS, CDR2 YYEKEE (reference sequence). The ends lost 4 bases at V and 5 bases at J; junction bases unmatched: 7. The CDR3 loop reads CASSKLGQENEKLFF. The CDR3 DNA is TGTGCCAGCAGCAAGCTGGGACAGGAGAATGAAAAACTGTTTTTT.

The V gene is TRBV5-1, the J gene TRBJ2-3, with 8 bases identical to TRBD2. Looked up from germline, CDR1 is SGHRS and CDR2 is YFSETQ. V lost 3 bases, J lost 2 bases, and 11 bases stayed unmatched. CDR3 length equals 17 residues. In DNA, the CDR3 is TGCGCCAGCAGCTCGGGAGTAGCGGGACGACTCACAGATACGCAGTATTTT. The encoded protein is CASSSGVAGRLTDTQYF.

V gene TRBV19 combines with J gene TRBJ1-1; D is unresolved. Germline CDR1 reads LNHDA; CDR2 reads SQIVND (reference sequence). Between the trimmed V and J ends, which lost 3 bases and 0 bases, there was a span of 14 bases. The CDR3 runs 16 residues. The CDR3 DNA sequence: TGTGCCAGTAGTATCCCAGGACGGTTCATGAACACTGAAGCTTTCTTT. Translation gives CASSIPGRFMNTEAFF. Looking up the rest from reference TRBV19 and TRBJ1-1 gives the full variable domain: DGGITQSPKYLFRKEGQNVTLSCEQNLNHDAMYWYRQDPGQGLRLIYYSQIVNDFQKGDIAEGYSVSREKKESFPLTVTSAQKNPTAFYLCASSIPGRFMNTEAFFGQGTRLTVV.

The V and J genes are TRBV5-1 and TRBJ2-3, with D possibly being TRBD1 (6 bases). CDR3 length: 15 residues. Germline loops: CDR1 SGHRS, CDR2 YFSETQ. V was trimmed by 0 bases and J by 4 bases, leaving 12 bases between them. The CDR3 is CASSLGNRESDTQYF. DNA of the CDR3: TGCGCCAGCAGCTTGGGTAACAGGGAGTCAGATACGCAGTATTTT.

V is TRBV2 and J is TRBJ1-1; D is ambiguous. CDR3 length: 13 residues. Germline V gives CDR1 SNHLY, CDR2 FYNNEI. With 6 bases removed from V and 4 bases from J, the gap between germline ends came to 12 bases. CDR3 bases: TGTGCCAGCAGGGCCCTTGGGAGCACTGAAGCTTTCTTT. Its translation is CASRALGSTEAFF.

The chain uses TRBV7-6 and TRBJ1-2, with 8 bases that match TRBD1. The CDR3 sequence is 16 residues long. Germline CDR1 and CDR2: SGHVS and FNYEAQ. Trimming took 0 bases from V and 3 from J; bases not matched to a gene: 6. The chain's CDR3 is CASSLAPGQEYYGYTF. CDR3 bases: TGTGCCAGCAGCTTAGCTCCGGGACAGGAGTACTATGGCTACACCTTC.

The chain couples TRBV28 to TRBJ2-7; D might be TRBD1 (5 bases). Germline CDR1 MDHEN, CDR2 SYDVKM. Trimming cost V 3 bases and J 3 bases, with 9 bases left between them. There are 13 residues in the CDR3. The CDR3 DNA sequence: TGTGCCAGCAGTTTTAGGGGTAGCTACGAGCAGTACTTC. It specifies CASSFRGSYEQYF.

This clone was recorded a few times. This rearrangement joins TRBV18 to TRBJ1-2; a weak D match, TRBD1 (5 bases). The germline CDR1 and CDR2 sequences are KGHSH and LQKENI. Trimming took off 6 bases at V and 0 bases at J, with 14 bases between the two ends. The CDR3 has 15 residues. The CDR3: CASSPVDRTNYGYTF. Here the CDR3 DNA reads TGTGCCAGCTCCCCTGTAGACAGAACTAACTATGGCTACACCTTC. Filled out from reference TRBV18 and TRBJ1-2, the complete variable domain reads NAGVMQNPRHLVRRRGQEARLRCSPMKGHSHVYWYRQLPEEGLKFMVYLQKENIIDESGMPKERFSAEFPKEGPSILRIQQVVRGDSAAYFCASSPVDRTNYGYTFGSGTRLTVV.